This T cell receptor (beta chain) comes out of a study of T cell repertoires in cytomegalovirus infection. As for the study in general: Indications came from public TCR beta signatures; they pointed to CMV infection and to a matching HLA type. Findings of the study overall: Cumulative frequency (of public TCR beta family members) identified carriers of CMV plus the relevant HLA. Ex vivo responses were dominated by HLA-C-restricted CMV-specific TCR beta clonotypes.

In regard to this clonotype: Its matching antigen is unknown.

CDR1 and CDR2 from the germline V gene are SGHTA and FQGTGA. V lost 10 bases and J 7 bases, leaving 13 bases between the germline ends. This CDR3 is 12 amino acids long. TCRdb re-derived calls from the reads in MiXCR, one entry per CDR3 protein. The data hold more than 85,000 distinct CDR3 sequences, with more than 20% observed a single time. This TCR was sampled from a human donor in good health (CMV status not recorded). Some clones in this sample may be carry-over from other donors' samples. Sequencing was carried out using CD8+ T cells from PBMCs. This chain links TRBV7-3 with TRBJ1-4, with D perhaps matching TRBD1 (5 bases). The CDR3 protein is CAKRDSSEKLFF. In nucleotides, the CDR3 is TGTGCCAAAAGAGACAGTTCTGAAAAACTGTTTTTT. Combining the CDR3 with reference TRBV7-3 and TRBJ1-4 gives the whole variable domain GAGVSQTPSNKVTEKGKYVELRCDPISGHTALYWYRQSLGQGPEFLIYFQGTGAADDSGLPNDRFFAVRPEGSVSTLKIQRTERGDSAVYLCAKRDSSEKLFFGSGTQLSVL.